The rows below give T cell receptor beta chains drawn from one sample of a study of blood T cell repertoires in COVID-19. Profiling relied on immunoSEQ multiplex PCR, and the TCRdb table lists in-frame clones only, not all of them. The table records 150,000 to 200,000 clones, around 75% of them present only once. The sample was peripheral blood. These receptors all stem from an elderly woman with acute or convalescent COVID-19. Each CDR3 is given with its conserved first and last residue. D genes are given only for firm matches. A row's size may be missing; if present it is once, few, many or a size class.

NA	NA	TRBJ1-1	TRBV28	CASNPGNTEAFF	TGTGCCAGCAATCCGGGGAACACTGAAGCTTTCTTT
few	NA	TRBJ1-1	TRBV10-3	CAIGQPQNTEAFF	TGTGCCATCGGACAGCCCCAGAACACTGAAGCTTTCTTT
NA	NA	TRBJ1-6	TRBV3-1/TRBV3-2	CASSQEEGLNNSPLHF	TGTGCCAGCAGCCAAGAGGAGGGGCTCAATAATTCACCCCTCCACTTT
NA	TRBD1	TRBJ1-3	TRBV28	CASSLSDRAIF	TGTGCCAGCAGTTTATCTGACAGGGCAATTTTT
few	TRBD1	TRBJ1-1	TRBV7-3	CASSPQGYTEAFF	TGTGCCAGCAGCCCACAGGGGTACACTGAAGCTTTCTTT
NA	NA	TRBJ2-7	TRBV7-9	CASSLAPYHGGTYEQYF	TGTGCCAGCAGCTTAGCGCCCTATCATGGAGGGACCTACGAGCAGTACTTC
NA	NA	TRBJ1-1	TRBV7-9	CASSFGQINTEAFF	TGTGCCAGCAGCTTTGGACAGATAAACACTGAAGCTTTCTTT
NA	NA	TRBJ1-2	TRBV28	CASSQPGHHDGYTF	TGTGCCAGCAGTCAACCGGGACACCACGATGGCTACACCTTC
NA	NA	TRBJ2-5	TRBV2	CASRKDIQETQYF	TGTGCCAGCAGGAAGGACATCCAAGAGACCCAGTACTTC
NA	TRBD1	TRBJ1-2	TRBV6-5	CASSDRDRDYGYTF	TGTGCCAGCAGCGACCGGGACAGGGACTATGGCTACACCTTC
NA	NA	TRBJ1-5	TRBV2	CASSVAVNQPQHF	TGTGCCAGCAGTGTGGCAGTTAATCAGCCCCAGCATTTT
NA	TRBD1	TRBJ2-3	TRBV6-5	CASTGQEKLDTQYF	TGTGCCAGCACAGGACAGGAGAAACTAGATACGCAGTATTTT
few	TRBD2	TRBJ2-2	TRBV5-1	CASSPGLAGATNTGELFF	TGCGCCAGCAGCCCGGGACTAGCGGGGGCAACGAACACCGGGGAGCTGTTTTTT
once	NA	TRBJ1-2	TRBV6-5	CASTEGGVEGYTF	TGTGCCAGCACCGAGGGAGGGGTTGAGGGCTACACCTTC
NA	TRBD1	TRBJ1-3	TRBV15	CATRSGQVLSGNTIYF	TGTGCCACCAGATCAGGACAGGTTCTCTCTGGAAACACCATATATTTT
NA	TRBD2	TRBJ2-1	TRBV27	CASSFPSGFSSYNEQFF	TGTGCCAGCAGTTTCCCTAGCGGGTTCAGCTCCTACAATGAGCAGTTCTTC
NA	NA	TRBJ2-1	TRBV6-6	CASIASRSGRDEQFF	TGTGCCAGCATAGCGTCCCGTAGCGGTAGGGATGAGCAGTTCTTC
NA	TRBD1	TRBJ2-7	TRBV18	CASSPPGTGNYEQYF	TGTGCCAGCTCTCCCCCTGGGACAGGAAACTACGAGCAGTACTTC
NA	NA	TRBJ1-2	TRBV30	CAWTGLNYGYTF	TGTGCCTGGACGGGGTTGAACTATGGCTACACCTTC
NA	NA	TRBJ1-5	TRBV18	CASSPGQGSAQPQHF	TGTGCCAGCTCACCGGGCCAGGGGTCGGCTCAGCCCCAGCATTTT
NA	NA	TRBJ1-5	TRBV5-1	CASSLSAGNQPQHF	TGCGCCAGCAGCTTGTCGGCGGGGAATCAGCCCCAGCATTTT
NA	TRBD1	TRBJ1-3	TRBV7-9	CASSYPGQGSGNTIYF	TGTGCCAGCAGCTATCCCGGACAGGGCTCTGGAAACACCATATATTTT
NA	TRBD1	TRBJ1-2	TRBV19	CASSILGQGGGDYGYTF	TGTGCCAGTAGTATACTGGGACAGGGTGGAGGGGACTATGGCTACACCTTC
few	NA	TRBJ1-1	TRBV5-1	CASSPRGNTEAFF	TGCGCCAGCAGCCCGCGCGGAAACACTGAAGCTTTCTTT
once	TRBD1	TRBJ1-1	TRBV7-2	CASSSTGAGVTEAFF	TGTGCCAGCAGCTCCACAGGGGCCGGGGTTACTGAAGCTTTCTTT
NA	TRBD2	TRBJ2-2	TRBV5-1	CASSLVAGVGTGELFF	TGCGCCAGCAGCTTGGTTGCGGGAGTAGGCACCGGGGAGCTGTTTTTT
NA	NA	TRBJ1-2	TRBV11-2	CASSLGQGMGGYTF	TGTGCCAGCAGCTTAGGCCAGGGTATGGGTGGCTACACCTTC
NA	TRBD1	TRBJ1-1	TRBV10-3	CAISYRQGVNTEAFF	TGTGCCATCAGTTACAGACAGGGGGTGAACACTGAAGCTTTCTTT
few	NA	TRBJ1-3	TRBV11-2	CASSPDISGNTIYF	TGTGCCAGCAGCCCGGACATCTCTGGAAACACCATATATTTT